The rows below give T cell receptor beta chains drawn from one sample of a study of blood T cells in healthy people across ages. TCRdb processed the 5' RACE reads anew with MiXCR; each CDR3 protein has one entry. This table holds hundreds of thousands of distinct CDR3 sequences, around 28% found once. The sequenced sample was blood. The source is a woman older than 75 in good health. CDR3s include the opening cysteine and the closing phenylalanine or tryptophan. D genes are given only for firm matches. The size of a clone is reported for some rows only, either as once, few or many, or as a class for expanded clones.

d_gene | j_gene | len | v_gene | abundance | CDR3nt | CDR3aa
TRBD2 | TRBJ2-4 | 16 | TRBV7-2 | few | TGTGCCAGCAGTGGACTAGCGGGGGGGCGCAAAAACATTCAGTACTTC | CASSGLAGGRKNIQYF
. | TRBJ2-5 | 13 | TRBV6-5 | many | TGTGCCAGCAGCTATGAGGGGGGGAGGACCCAGTACTTC | CASSYEGGRTQYF
. | TRBJ2-1 | 13 | TRBV7-2 | . | TGTGCCAGCAGCTTAGCGCTGGTCGAGGAGCAGTTCTTC | CASSLALVEEQFF
. | TRBJ1-5 | 16 | TRBV28 | . | TGTGCCAGCAGACGACAGACAGGTATAGGCAATCAGCCCCAGCATTTT | CASRRQTGIGNQPQHF
TRBD2 | TRBJ2-3 | 16 | TRBV13 | . | TGTGCCAGCAGCACACTAGCGGGGGCACCCACAGATACGCAGTATTTT | CASSTLAGAPTDTQYF
. | TRBJ2-5 | 16 | TRBV18 | many | TGTGCCAGCTCACCACGATCTGGGGGATTAGGAGAGACCCAGTACTTC | CASSPRSGGLGETQYF
TRBD1 | TRBJ2-5 | 12 | TRBV5-1 | many | TGCGCCAGCAACAGGGGAGAAGAGACCCAGTACTTC | CASNRGEETQYF
. | TRBJ2-7 | 14 | TRBV12-3/TRBV12-4 | many | TGTGCCAGCACCATAGGGGGGGGGCCGTACGAGCAGTACTTC | CASTIGGGPYEQYF
TRBD1 | TRBJ2-7 | 15 | TRBV5-1 | . | TGCGCCAGCAGCCCTATGGACAGGGGAATCTACGAGCAGTACTTC | CASSPMDRGIYEQYF
. | TRBJ2-3 | 15 | TRBV5-1 | many | TGCGCCAGCAGCTTGGCCCAGGGAAGCACAGATACGCAGTATTTT | CASSLAQGSTDTQYF
TRBD2 | TRBJ2-7 | 16 | TRBV12-3/TRBV12-4 | . | TGTGCCAGCAGTCCCCCGGGTAGCGGGAGGAGGTACGAGCAGTACTTC | CASSPPGSGRRYEQYF
. | TRBJ2-7 | 14 | TRBV29-1 | . | TGCAGCGTTGTCGGTGGGGGAAGAATCTACGAGCAGTACTTC | CSVVGGGRIYEQYF
TRBD2 | TRBJ2-7 | 16 | TRBV20-1 | many | TGCAGTGCTAGACCCACGACTAGCGGGGGGTTTGGGGAGCAGTACTTC | CSARPTTSGGFGEQYF
. | TRBJ1-5 | 12 | TRBV7-9 | many | TGTGCCAGCAGCGCCCAGGGTGGGCCCCAGCATTTT | CASSAQGGPQHF
. | TRBJ2-5 | 14 | TRBV7-8 | many | TGTGCCAGCAGAAGGATGGAGATGAGAGAGACCCAGTACTTC | CASRRMEMRETQYF
. | TRBJ1-2 | 12 | TRBV15 | few | TGTGCCACCAGCAGAGGGAGGGCGGGCTACACCTTC | CATSRGRAGYTF
TRBD2 | TRBJ2-1 | 15 | TRBV5-1 | many | TGCGCCAGCAGCCCCTCTAGCGGGGGCAGCAATGAGCAGTTCTTC | CASSPSSGGSNEQFF
. | TRBJ1-2 | 14 | TRBV5-1 | . | TGCGCCAGCAGCCCACCCGACAGTGGCTATGGCTACACCTTC | CASSPPDSGYGYTF
. | TRBJ2-5 | 14 | TRBV7-2 | many | TGTGCCAGCAGCTTATCGAAGGGTCGCGAGACCCAGTACTTC | CASSLSKGRETQYF
TRBD2 | TRBJ2-1 | 15 | TRBV11-2 | many | TGTGCCAGCAGTCGGCTTGGGGGGGCCTACAATGAGCAGTTCTTC | CASSRLGGAYNEQFF
. | TRBJ1-5 | 15 | TRBV5-5 | many | TGTGCCAGCAGCCTCGGGCCCCGAGACAATCAGCCCCAGCATTTT | CASSLGPRDNQPQHF
TRBD1 | TRBJ2-7 | 13 | TRBV6-6 | many | TGTGCCAGCAGGACGGGACAGAGCTACGAGCAGTACTTC | CASRTGQSYEQYF
. | TRBJ1-6 | 17 | TRBV20-1 | . | TGCAGTGCTAGAGATCGAGGGGCCAGCTCCTATAATTCACCCCTCCACTTT | CSARDRGASSYNSPLHF
TRBD1 | TRBJ2-5 | 13 | TRBV10-3 | many | TGTGCCATCAGTCCGGGACAGGAAGAGACCCAGTACTTC | CAISPGQEETQYF
TRBD2 | TRBJ2-1 | 15 | TRBV20-1 | . | TGCAGTGCTAGGTTTGGAGTGACTAGCTTGAATGAGCAGTTCTTC | CSARFGVTSLNEQFF
TRBD2 | TRBJ2-1 | 14 | TRBV3-1 | . | TGTGCCAGCAGCTTTTCTGGCGGGGGACGGGAGCAGTTCTTC | CASSFSGGGREQFF
. | TRBJ2-7 | 14 | TRBV6-2/TRBV6-3 | many | TGTGCCAGCAGTTACTCGAGGCAGACCTACGAGCAGTACTTC | CASSYSRQTYEQYF
. | TRBJ2-5 | 15 | TRBV5-1 | many | TGCGCCAGCAGCTTGGGGTCCTGGTCCTATGAGACCCAGTACTTC | CASSLGSWSYETQYF
. | TRBJ2-7 | 14 | TRBV18 | . | TGTGCCAGCTCACCACAAAGGGGGGCCCACGAGCAGTACTTC | CASSPQRGAHEQYF
TRBD1 | TRBJ1-1 | 16 | TRBV7-2 | many | TGTGCCAGCAGCTTCGACAGGGGGGGGGCTAGCACTGAAGCTTTCTTT | CASSFDRGGASTEAFF
. | TRBJ1-2 | 15 | TRBV14 | . | TGTGCCAGCAGCCAAGAAGTTCTAACGGTGGGGGGCTACACCTTC | CASSQEVLTVGGYTF
TRBD2 | TRBJ2-3 | 17 | TRBV7-8 | . | TGTGCCAGCAGCTTAACGCGGGGGAAAGGTCAGGCAGATACGCAGTATTTT | CASSLTRGKGQADTQYF
TRBD2 | TRBJ2-3 | 16 | TRBV7-2 | many | TGTGCCAGCAGCCCTAGCGGGGGGGCGAGTACAGATACGCAGTATTTT | CASSPSGGASTDTQYF
. | TRBJ1-1 | 17 | TRBV27 | few | TGTGCCAGCAGTCCGGGCTTGGGGGCTACTAAAAACACTGAAGCTTTCTTT | CASSPGLGATKNTEAFF
TRBD1 | TRBJ2-4 | 15 | TRBV29-1 | many | TGCAGCGCCGTCCCCAGACAGGGGGCCAAAAACATTCAGTACTTC | CSAVPRQGAKNIQYF
. | TRBJ1-5 | 12 | TRBV20-1 | . | TGCAGTGCTAGCGTCGAGGGTCAGCCCCAGCATTTT | CSASVEGQPQHF
TRBD2 | TRBJ2-5 | 16 | TRBV7-6 | . | TGTGCCAGCAGCTTAGCGGGACTAGCGAGCCAAGAGACCCAGTACTTC | CASSLAGLASQETQYF
. | TRBJ2-3 | 14 | TRBV28 | . | TGTGCCAGCAATGGGGCAGGGCCCACAGATACGCAGTATTTT | CASNGAGPTDTQYF
. | TRBJ1-1 | 13 | TRBV7-9 | . | TGTGCCAGCAGCTCTAACAGGGTACCTGAAGCTTTCTTT | CASSSNRVPEAFF
TRBD1 | TRBJ2-5 | 14 | TRBV7-9 | . | TGTGCCAGCAGGCTCCTGGGACAGCAAGAGACCCAGTACTTC | CASRLLGQQETQYF
. | TRBJ2-2 | 15 | TRBV7-2 | . | TGTGCCAGCAGCCCCCCGACTGCATACACCGGGGAGCTGTTTTTT | CASSPPTAYTGELFF
. | TRBJ1-1 | 13 | TRBV7-2 | few | TGTGCCAGCAGCCCCCCAGGGACCTTAAAAGCTTTCTTT | CASSPPGTLKAFF